This paragraph reports one TCR beta chain. Antigen specificity is unknown. These data originate in a study of cytomegalovirus exposure and HLA in healthy donors. Study results and limitations: The authors excluded some V segments, including TRBV6-2 and TRBV6-3, as indistinguishable. Rates of TCR association differed by HLA locus in a later analysis, with DRB1 highest and HLA-C lowest. In an earlier analysis, about 87% or about 30%: the productive usage of most TCR beta V segments.

Researchers ran the PCR with 60 Vbeta and 13 Jbeta primers. This table comes from immunoSEQ multiplex PCR, and its TCRdb copy is limited to in-frame clones, with some not included. This listing includes around 64,000 clones. The germline V gene encodes CDR1 MRHNA and CDR2 SNTAGT. J lost 4 bases, V lost 3 bases, and 2 bases had no gene match. The CDR3 extends over 14 amino acids. This chain joins TRBV6-4 and TRBJ2-2, with TRBD2 matching over 7 bases. The TCR was taken from a female donor in good health and CMV-seropositive. Sequenced sample: PBMCs. The CDR3 DNA follows: TGTGCCAGCAGTGAAGCGGGGAGCACCGGGGAGCTGTTTTTT. Residues: CASSEAGSTGELFF.